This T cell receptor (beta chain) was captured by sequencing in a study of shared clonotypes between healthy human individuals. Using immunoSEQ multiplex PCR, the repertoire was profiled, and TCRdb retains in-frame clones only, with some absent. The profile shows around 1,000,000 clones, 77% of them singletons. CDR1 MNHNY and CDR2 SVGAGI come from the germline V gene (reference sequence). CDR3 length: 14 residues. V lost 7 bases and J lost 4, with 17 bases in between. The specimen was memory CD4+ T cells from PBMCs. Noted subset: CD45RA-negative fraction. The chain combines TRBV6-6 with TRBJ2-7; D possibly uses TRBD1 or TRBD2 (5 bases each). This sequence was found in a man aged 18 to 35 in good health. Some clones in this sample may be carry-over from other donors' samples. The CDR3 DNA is TGTGCCAGCAACTCCCTGGGGGAATCATACGAGCAGTACTTC. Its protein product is CASNSLGESYEQYF.